The rows below give T cell receptor beta chains drawn from one sample of a study of T cells after yellow fever vaccination. TCRdb re-called the 5' RACE reads through MiXCR, storing one row per CDR3 protein. The sample comprises about 550,000 distinct CDR3 sequences, under 25% of which are singletons, and approximately 15% rests with the top ten. The input for sequencing was PBMCs, taken 15 days after the yellow fever booster vaccination. These receptors were collected from a man aged 30-40 years who received the YFV17D yellow fever vaccine. Each CDR3 is given with its conserved first and last residue. The D gene is left open where the match is weak. The listing skips clone size in some rows; elsewhere it reads once, few, many or a size class.

J: TRBJ2-1
V: TRBV5-4
D: TRBD2
size: many
DNA: TGTGCCAGCAGCTTCGGGACTAGCGGGACCAATGAGCAGTTCTTC
CDR3: CASSFGTSGTNEQFF

J: TRBJ2-7
V: TRBV5-1
D: NA
size: NA
DNA: TGCGCCAGCAGCTTGAAGAGGAATGGCGAGCAGTACTTC
CDR3: CASSLKRNGEQYF

J: TRBJ2-5
V: TRBV9
D: NA
size: NA
DNA: TGTGCCAGCAGCTCCGGTCGAAATTGGAAGACCCAGTACTTC
CDR3: CASSSGRNWKTQYF

J: TRBJ2-7
V: TRBV6-1
D: NA
size: NA
DNA: TGTGCCAGCAGATCTACCCCGTGGACCGGGGAGCAGTACTTC
CDR3: CASRSTPWTGEQYF

J: TRBJ2-2
V: TRBV24-1
D: NA
size: NA
DNA: TGTGCCACCAGTGATTTATCCACCGGGGAGCTGTTTTTT
CDR3: CATSDLSTGELFF

J: TRBJ2-1
V: TRBV29-1
D: NA
size: few
DNA: TGCAGCGTTGAGATAGGGGAAAATGAGCAGTTCTTC
CDR3: CSVEIGENEQFF

J: TRBJ2-3
V: TRBV27
D: NA
size: few
DNA: TGTGCCAGCAGTTTGGTGATTTTGGATACGCAGTATTTT
CDR3: CASSLVILDTQYF

J: TRBJ1-5
V: TRBV7-2
D: NA
size: NA
DNA: TGTGCCAGCAGCTTAGTGGGCCGCAATCAGCCCCAGCATTTT
CDR3: CASSLVGRNQPQHF

J: TRBJ2-5
V: TRBV5-6
D: TRBD1
size: few
DNA: TGTGCCAGCAGCTTGGGGAGGACAGGACCTTACCAAGAGACCCAGTACTTC
CDR3: CASSLGRTGPYQETQYF

J: TRBJ2-1
V: TRBV18
D: TRBD1
size: few
DNA: TGTGCCAGCTCACCATACAGGGGCAATGAGCAGTTCTTC
CDR3: CASSPYRGNEQFF

J: TRBJ2-2
V: TRBV7-2
D: NA
size: few
DNA: TGTGCCAGCAGCCCACGACAGGCCGGGGAGCTGTTTTTT
CDR3: CASSPRQAGELFF

J: TRBJ1-5
V: TRBV6-2/TRBV6-3
D: NA
size: NA
DNA: TGTGCCAGCACAGGGCAGAGACCACAGCCCCAGCATTTT
CDR3: CASTGQRPQPQHF

J: TRBJ2-5
V: TRBV4-2
D: NA
size: NA
DNA: TGTGCCAGCAGCCGCTCACATGGGGATCAAGAGACCCAGTACTTC
CDR3: CASSRSHGDQETQYF

J: TRBJ2-7
V: TRBV20-1
D: NA
size: few
DNA: TGCAGTGCTAGGGTCGGGGGGCGCGACTACGAGCAGTACTTC
CDR3: CSARVGGRDYEQYF

J: TRBJ2-7
V: TRBV9
D: TRBD1
size: few
DNA: TGTGCCAGCAGCGTAGACGACAGGGTGTACGAGCAGTACTTC
CDR3: CASSVDDRVYEQYF

J: TRBJ2-3
V: TRBV10-3
D: TRBD2
size: NA
DNA: TGTGCCATAAGTAGCGGGGGAGACACAGATACGCAGTATTTT
CDR3: CAISSGGDTDTQYF

J: TRBJ2-7
V: TRBV12-3/TRBV12-4
D: TRBD2
size: NA
DNA: TGTGCCAGCAGTTCAGGACTAGCCGAATACTACGAGCAGTACTTC
CDR3: CASSSGLAEYYEQYF

J: TRBJ2-1
V: TRBV4-2
D: TRBD2
size: NA
DNA: TGTGCCAGCAGCCTTAGGACTAGCGGATATGTAGAGCAGTTCTTC
CDR3: CASSLRTSGYVEQFF

J: TRBJ2-5
V: TRBV14
D: TRBD2
size: NA
DNA: TGTGCCAGCACACCCGGTGGGGTTTATGGCGGGAGTGGAGAGACCCAGTACTTC
CDR3: CASTPGGVYGGSGETQYF

J: TRBJ1-4
V: TRBV14
D: NA
size: NA
DNA: TGTGCCAGCAGCCAAGCAAGGGTTGCTAATGAAAAACTGTTTTTT
CDR3: CASSQARVANEKLFF

J: TRBJ2-7
V: TRBV6-2/TRBV6-3
D: TRBD2
size: few
DNA: TGTGCCAGCAGTTACAGCGGGAGGTCTGAAAGGAGGTACTTC
CDR3: CASSYSGRSERRYF

J: TRBJ2-1
V: TRBV19
D: TRBD1
size: few
DNA: TGTGCCAGTAGCTCACCTGGACAGGGGGCAAATGAGCAGTTCTTC
CDR3: CASSSPGQGANEQFF

J: TRBJ2-1
V: TRBV20-1
D: TRBD2
size: NA
DNA: TGCAGTGCTAGCCCCCCCCTAGCGGGAGTAGAGCAGTTCTTC
CDR3: CSASPPLAGVEQFF

J: TRBJ2-2
V: TRBV7-2
D: TRBD2
size: few
DNA: TGTGCCAGCAGCTTTGGACTAGCGGAGAACACCGGGGAGCTGTTTTTT
CDR3: CASSFGLAENTGELFF

J: TRBJ2-3
V: TRBV27
D: NA
size: few
DNA: TGTGCCAGCAGTGTACAGGGAAGGACAGATACGCAGTATTTT
CDR3: CASSVQGRTDTQYF

J: TRBJ2-1
V: TRBV4-3
D: TRBD2
size: NA
DNA: TGCGCCAGCAGCCAAGAGGGACTAGCTGCATATGAGCAGTTCTTC
CDR3: CASSQEGLAAYEQFF

J: TRBJ2-3
V: TRBV29-1
D: NA
size: few
DNA: TGCAGCGTTGATTTCGGGGTCAGCACAGATACGCAGTATTTT
CDR3: CSVDFGVSTDTQYF

J: TRBJ2-5
V: TRBV28
D: NA
size: NA
DNA: TGTGCCAGCAGTTATGAAGGGGTGGAGACCCAGTACTTC
CDR3: CASSYEGVETQYF

J: TRBJ2-7
V: TRBV30
D: NA
size: NA
DNA: TGTGCCTGGAGTGTTGGTCCCGAGCAGTACTTC
CDR3: CAWSVGPEQYF

J: TRBJ2-3
V: TRBV28
D: TRBD2
size: NA
DNA: TGTGCCAGCAGTGTGGCGGGAGGGCCGAAGGATACGCAGTATTTT
CDR3: CASSVAGGPKDTQYF

J: TRBJ2-7
V: TRBV29-1
D: NA
size: few
DNA: TGCAGCGTATCGGACCTAAGTACCTACGAGCAGTACTTC
CDR3: CSVSDLSTYEQYF

J: TRBJ2-1
V: TRBV29-1
D: NA
size: NA
DNA: TGCAGCGACGCCCCACCGGCCCGGGAAGAGCAGTTCTTC
CDR3: CSDAPPAREEQFF

J: TRBJ2-2
V: TRBV6-2/TRBV6-3
D: NA
size: NA
DNA: TGTGCCAGCAGTCCCGCCTCGATAGCTGGGGAGCTGTTTTTT
CDR3: CASSPASIAGELFF

J: TRBJ2-2
V: TRBV15
D: NA
size: NA
DNA: TGTGCCACGACGACGCCGGCGGGACTGAACACCGGGGAGCTGTTTTTT
CDR3: CATTTPAGLNTGELFF

J: TRBJ2-1
V: TRBV4-3
D: NA
size: NA
DNA: TGCGCCAGCAGCCGGGGGTTCGGCAATGAGCAGTTCTTC
CDR3: CASSRGFGNEQFF

J: TRBJ2-5
V: TRBV20-1
D: NA
size: few
DNA: TGCAGTGCTAGCAGGACTTCCCAAGAGACCCAGTACTTC
CDR3: CSASRTSQETQYF

J: TRBJ1-6
V: TRBV15
D: NA
size: NA
DNA: TGTGCCACCAGCAGAGGGGGAGTGGGTTCACCCCTCCACTTT
CDR3: CATSRGGVGSPLHF

J: TRBJ1-2
V: TRBV5-6
D: TRBD1
size: NA
DNA: TGTGCCAGGAGCTTCCGGCAGGGGGACGGCTACACCTTC
CDR3: CARSFRQGDGYTF

J: TRBJ2-1
V: TRBV7-2
D: NA
size: NA
DNA: TGTGCCAGCAGCTTTGCGGGGATCAATGAGCAGTTCTTC
CDR3: CASSFAGINEQFF

J: TRBJ2-3
V: TRBV5-1
D: NA
size: NA
DNA: TGCGCCAGCGGACGGACAGACACAGATACGCAGTATTTT
CDR3: CASGRTDTDTQYF

J: TRBJ2-5
V: TRBV5-1
D: NA
size: few
DNA: TGCGCCAGCAGCTTGGGGGATGGAAGTGCCAAAGAGACCCAGTACTTC
CDR3: CASSLGDGSAKETQYF

J: TRBJ2-5
V: TRBV18
D: NA
size: few
DNA: TGTGCCAGCTCACCAAACTCAGGGAGTCAAGAGACCCAGTACTTC
CDR3: CASSPNSGSQETQYF

J: TRBJ2-1
V: TRBV5-1
D: TRBD2
size: NA
DNA: TGCGCCAGCAGCTTCTTTTGGACTAGCGGGCGCTCCTACAATGAGCAGTTCTTC
CDR3: CASSFFWTSGRSYNEQFF

J: TRBJ2-3
V: TRBV5-5
D: NA
size: NA
DNA: TGTGCCAGCAGCCCTTCTAGCGGCACAGATACGCAGTATTTT
CDR3: CASSPSSGTDTQYF

J: TRBJ2-1
V: TRBV6-5
D: NA
size: NA
DNA: TGTGCCAGCAATTACGAGGGCCGATACAATGAGCAGTTCTTC
CDR3: CASNYEGRYNEQFF